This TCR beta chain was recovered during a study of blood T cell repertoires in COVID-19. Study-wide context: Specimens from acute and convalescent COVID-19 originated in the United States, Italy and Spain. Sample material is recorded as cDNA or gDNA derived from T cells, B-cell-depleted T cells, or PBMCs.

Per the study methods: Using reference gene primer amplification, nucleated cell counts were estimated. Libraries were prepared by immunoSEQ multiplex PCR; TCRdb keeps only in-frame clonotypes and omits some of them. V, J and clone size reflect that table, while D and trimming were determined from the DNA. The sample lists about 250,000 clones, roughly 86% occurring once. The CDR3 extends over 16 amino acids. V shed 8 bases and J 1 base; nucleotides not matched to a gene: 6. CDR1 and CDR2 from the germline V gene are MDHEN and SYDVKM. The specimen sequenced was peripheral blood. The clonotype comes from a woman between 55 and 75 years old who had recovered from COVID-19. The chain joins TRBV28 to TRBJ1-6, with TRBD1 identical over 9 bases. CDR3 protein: CASGQGSSSYNSPLHF. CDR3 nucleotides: TGTGCCAGCGGACAGGGGAGTTCGTCCTATAATTCACCCCTCCACTTT. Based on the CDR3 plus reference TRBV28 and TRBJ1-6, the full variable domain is DVKVTQSSRYLVKRTGEKVFLECVQDMDHENMFWYRQDPGLGLRLIYFSYDVKMKEKGDIPEGYSVSREKKERFSLILESASTNQTSMYLCASGQGSSSYNSPLHFGNGTRLTVT.